Presented here are 26 T cell receptor beta chains from one specimen sequenced in a study of early T cells in non-severe SARS-CoV-2 infection. TCRdb ran MiXCR on the 5' RACE reads and lists one entry per CDR3 protein. Counted here are about 59,000 distinct CDR3 sequences, around 13% occurring once; the ten biggest clones make up approximately 8.5%. Sequencing used whole blood, obtained at baseline. Every receptor here comes from an adult who was a healthcare worker with PCR-confirmed SARS-CoV-2 infection or an uninfected control (not recorded which).

This clonotype has at least ten counts. The chain recombines TRBV28 with TRBJ2-3; D remains ambiguous. Trimming left V 6 bases short and J 2 bases short, with 18 bases between. The CDR3 consists of 16 residues. Germline CDR1 is MDHEN and CDR2 is SYDVKM. The DNA for the CDR3 is TGTGCCAGCAGCCCACACGGGCGGTCGGACACAGATACGCAGTATTTT. Translated: CASSPHGRSDTDTQYF.

This clonotype was seen ten or more times. This chain links TRBV13 with TRBJ2-3; 15 bases map to TRBD2. Germline-derived CDR1 and CDR2 are PRHDT and FYEKMQ (reference sequence). The V segment lost 2 bases and the J segment 1 base; nucleotides outside the gene matches: 4. CDR3 length equals 18 residues. Here the CDR3 reads CASSLSGLAGGRTDTQYF. The DNA for the CDR3 is TGTGCCAGCAGCTTATCCGGACTAGCGGGAGGGCGCACAGATACGCAGTATTTT.

This clonotype has a handful of counts. This rearrangement joins TRBV14 to TRBJ2-7; a possible D gene is TRBD2 (5 bases). The CDR3 runs 14 residues. In germline, CDR1 is SGHDN, CDR2 FVKESK. Trimming cost V 0 bases and J 6 bases, with 12 bases left between them. CDR3 DNA sequence: TGTGCCAGCAGCCAAGACGGGATTCCCTCCGAGCAGTACTTC. It is translated as CASSQDGIPSEQYF.

The genes are TRBV11-2 and TRBJ2-7; no reliable D call. Germline-derived CDR1 and CDR2 are SGHAT and FQNNGV. The CDR3 consists of 14 residues. Trimming pared 1 base from V and 2 bases from J, leaving 9 bases between. CDR3 loop: CASSLVDRAYEQYF. CDR3 sequence (DNA): TGTGCCAGCAGCTTAGTGGACCGCGCCTACGAGCAGTACTTC.

By share, this clonotype counts as large. This chain connects TRBV29-1 to TRBJ2-1; 9 bases agree with TRBD2. Germline CDR1 SQVTM, CDR2 ANQGSEA. The junction had 8 bases not matched to a gene; V was cut back by 6 bases and J by 5 bases. CDR3 length: 14 residues. The CDR3 region has the DNA TGCAGCGTCGATAGCGGGAGTCTAGACAATGAGCAGTTCTTC. Its protein product is CSVDSGSLDNEQFF.

This clonotype was seen a few times. The chain combines TRBV7-6 with TRBJ2-1; 12 bases fit TRBD2. With V trimmed by 3 bases and J by 5 bases, 2 bases remained unmatched. The CDR3 has 15 amino acids. Germline V gene sequence: CDR1 SGHVS, CDR2 FNYEAQ. The CDR3 nucleotides read TGTGCCAGCAGCTTCCTAGCGGGAGGGAACAATGAGCAGTTCTTC. It is translated as CASSFLAGGNNEQFF.

This chain connects TRBV14 to TRBJ1-2; D call uncertain. The length of the CDR3 is 14 residues. V was trimmed by 1 base and J by 3 bases, leaving 9 bases between them. Germline values: CDR1 SGHDN, CDR2 FVKESK. The CDR3 here is CASSQVWRDYGYTF. CDR3 sequence (DNA): TGTGCCAGCAGCCAAGTTTGGAGGGACTATGGCTACACCTTC.

Worth noting for this clonotype: One junction end does not reproduce the germline sequence, and a read error may be involved. The chain has TRBV7-8 and TRBJ2-1, with 7 bases identical to TRBD2. CDR1 SGHVS and CDR2 FQNEAQ come from the germline V gene. This CDR3 is 15 amino acids long. The chain's CDR3 is CASILSGGSLLQQFF. CDR3 DNA sequence: TGTGCCAGCATCTTATCTGGCGGGAGCCTACTTCAGCAGTTCTTC.

The rearrangement joins TRBV12-3 or TRBV12-4 to TRBJ1-6; the match to TRBD1 covers 7 bases. There are 14 residues in the CDR3. V gave up 7 bases and J gave up 9 bases; unmatched junction bases: 9. CDR3 protein: CASNRQGAISPLHF. For the CDR3, the DNA is TGTGCCAGCAACCGACAGGGAGCCATTTCACCCCTCCACTTT.

This clonotype came up a few times. The J gene is TRBJ2-7, the V gene TRBV28; no clear D. Between the trimmed V and J ends, which lost 5 bases and 6 bases, there was a span of 8 bases. Germline V CDR1 and CDR2: MDHEN, SYDVKM. There are 11 residues in the CDR3. The CDR3 region is CASSTPSEQYF. DNA for the CDR3: TGTGCCAGCAGTACACCTTCCGAGCAGTACTTC.

This chain uses TRBV29-1 with TRBJ2-7; 7 nucleotides agree with TRBD2. The CDR3 has 14 residues. J gave up 3 bases and V 5 bases, and 10 bases lay outside the gene matches. Germline V lookup: CDR1 SQVTM, CDR2 ANQGSEA. The CDR3 bases are TGCAGCGTTCACACTAGCGAGAACAACTACGAGCAGTACTTC. Translation: CSVHTSENNYEQYF.

Many counts were recorded for this clonotype. This chain links TRBV4-3 with TRBJ1-1, with 10 positions matching TRBD1. Germline assignment: CDR1 LGHNA and CDR2 YSLEER. The CDR3 loop spans 14 amino acids. Trimming at V came to 3 bases and at J to 8 bases, leaving 6 bases not matched to a gene. The CDR3 bases are TGCGCCAGCAGCCAGGGACAGGGGTTCGAGGAAGCTTTCTTT. As protein: CASSQGQGFEEAFF.

This clonotype came up many times. The chain employs TRBV27 and TRBJ2-3, with 8 bases lining up with TRBD2. CDR3 size: 13 residues. Germline assignment: CDR1 MNHEY and CDR2 SMNVEV (reference sequence). Trimming removed 2 bases from V and 8 bases from J; junction bases left unmatched: 3. The DNA of the CDR3 is TGTGCCAGCAGTTTAAACGGGAGGGGTACGCAGTATTTT. This encodes CASSLNGRGTQYF.

There are many counts of this clonotype. The CDR3 DNA sequence: TGCGCCAGCAGCAGGGGTCCCACTGAAGCTTTCTTT. Translation: CASSRGPTEAFF. This chain links TRBV4-1 with TRBJ1-1; possible D gene TRBD1, 5 bases. The V end lost 5 bases, the J end lost 4 bases, and 8 bases lay between the germline ends. This CDR3 is 12 amino acids long. Germline V gene lookup returns CDR1 MGHRA and CDR2 YSYEKL.

This clonotype was picked up many times. The junction shows a germline mismatch at one end, possibly a read error. This chain uses TRBV18 with TRBJ2-7; D might be TRBD1 (5 bases). The CDR3 contains 13 residues. Germline CDR1 KGHSH, CDR2 LQKENI. CDR3: CASSPQETYEQYF. In DNA, the CDR3 is TGTGCCAGCTCTCCACAGGAGACCTACGAGCAGTACTTC.

J is TRBJ2-3 and V is TRBV2, with 10 bases identical to TRBD2. The length of the CDR3 is 17 residues. V gave up 5 bases and J gave up 1 base; unmatched junction bases: 9. In germline, CDR1 is SNHLY, CDR2 FYNNEI. In DNA, the CDR3 is TGTGCCAGCAGTCGGACTAGCGGCAATCCGCGCACAGATACGCAGTATTTT. It codes for CASSRTSGNPRTDTQYF.

The rearrangement joins TRBV29-1 to TRBJ1-2; no clear D gene. CDR1 and CDR2 from the germline V gene are SQVTM and ANQGSEA. Deletions cut 5 bases from V and 8 bases from J, with 21 bases between. This CDR3 is 14 amino acids long. CDR3 residues: CSVTEDGAGWGYTF. In DNA form, the CDR3 reads TGCAGCGTTACCGAGGACGGAGCCGGTTGGGGCTACACCTTC.

This clonotype was seen a few times. The V gene is TRBV4-2, the J gene TRBJ2-5; TRBD2 aligns across 9 bases. Trimming cost V 5 bases and J 5 bases; bases outside gene matches: 6. Germline V lookup: CDR1 LGHNA, CDR2 YNFKEQ. The CDR3 is 14 amino acids. CDR3 coding DNA: TGTGCCAGCAGCGCCGGCGGGGGGGTTGAGACCCAGTACTTC. Its translation is CASSAGGGVETQYF.

This clonotype was seen many times. This rearrangement joins TRBV29-1 to TRBJ2-1; the match to TRBD2 covers 7 bases. J gave up 2 bases and V 3 bases, and 4 bases lay outside the gene matches. The CDR3 runs 14 residues. Germline CDR1 reads SQVTM; CDR2 reads ANQGSEA. The CDR3 DNA sequence: TGCAGCGTTGAGGGGGGGACCCCCTACAATGAGCAGTTCTTC. Its translation: CSVEGGTPYNEQFF.

The genes are TRBV15 and TRBJ1-1; D not certain. Trimming took off 6 bases at V and 0 bases at J, with 8 bases between the two ends. This CDR3 has 13 amino acids. Per the germline V gene, CDR1 is LNHNV and CDR2 is YYDKDF (reference sequence). The CDR3 protein is CATSRLVNTEAFF. The DNA for the CDR3 is TGTGCCACCAGTCGACTGGTGAACACTGAAGCTTTCTTT.

The table lists this clonotype with a few counts. The chain recombines TRBV14 with TRBJ2-1; 9 bases map to TRBD2. CDR3 length: 16 amino acids. With 1 base clipped from V and 8 bases from J, the junction kept 9 bases outside the gene matches. The germline V gene has CDR1 SGHDN and CDR2 FVKESK. The CDR3 DNA reads as TGTGCCAGCAGCCAAGCTGCGGGAGGGCCTCCCGATGAGCAGTTCTTC. Its translation: CASSQAAGGPPDEQFF.

There are many counts of this clonotype. The genes are TRBV7-3 and TRBJ2-6, with D perhaps matching TRBD1 or TRBD2 (6 bases each). V shed 8 bases and J shed 6 bases, with 17 bases lying between them. This CDR3 is 15 amino acids long. Germline assignment: CDR1 SGHTA and CDR2 FQGTGA. CDR3 sequence: CASGRQEGSANVLTF. The CDR3 DNA sequence: TGTGCCAGCGGTCGACAGGAGGGTTCGGCCAACGTCCTGACTTTC.

There are many counts of this clonotype. The chain has TRBV20-1 and TRBJ1-2; 8 bases map to TRBD1. The CDR3 is made up of 14 amino acids. The V gene's germline CDR1 is DFQATT and CDR2 SNEGSKA (reference sequence). V dropped 4 bases and J dropped 0; count of bases not matched to a gene: 4. The CDR3 loop is CSAMGQASNYGYTF. DNA for the CDR3: TGCAGTGCTATGGGACAGGCTTCTAACTATGGCTACACCTTC.

The V gene is TRBV6-5, the J gene TRBJ1-2; D unresolved. V was clipped by 7 bases and J by 1 base, with 10 bases between them. The V gene's germline CDR1 is MNHEY and CDR2 SVGAGI. The length of the CDR3 is 13 residues. CDR3 nucleotide sequence: TGTGCCAGCATGGATAAACTTAACTATGGCTACACCTTC. Translated: CASMDKLNYGYTF.

Only a few counts were recorded for this clonotype. This chain joins TRBV24-1 and TRBJ2-1; 10 bases map to TRBD2. Unmatched junction bases numbered 1, after V lost 2 bases and J lost 1 base. Looked up from germline, CDR1 is KGHDR and CDR2 is SFDVKD. The CDR3 is 16 amino acids. CDR3 in DNA: TGTGCCACCAGTGATTCGGGACTAGCGTCCTACAATGAGCAGTTCTTC. Translation gives CATSDSGLASYNEQFF.

This clonotype was picked up many times. The chain is built from TRBV18 and TRBJ1-5, with a weak D call TRBD1 (5 bases). The V and J ends lost 4 bases and 2 bases respectively, with 9 bases between them. The CDR3 contains 14 residues. The germline V gene encodes CDR1 KGHSH and CDR2 LQKENI. The CDR3 is CASSQGFGNQPQHF. CDR3 in DNA: TGTGCCAGCTCACAGGGGTTCGGCAATCAGCCCCAGCATTTT.